This TCR beta chain was recorded in a study of blood T cell repertoires in COVID-19. The CDR3 has 15 amino acids. With 0 bases removed from V and 7 bases from J, the gap between germline ends came to 14 bases. Germline-derived CDR1 and CDR2 are SGDLS and YYNGEE. Repertoires were generated with immunoSEQ multiplex PCR, while TCRdb's copy carries only in-frame clones and drops some. The repertoire holds 190,000 or so clones, with around four fifths as singletons. The sequencing sample was made of peripheral blood. The chain joins TRBV9 to TRBJ1-5; D gene unclear. The clonotype comes from a man aged 55 to 70 with COVID-19, enrolled during active disease. The CDR3 spells CASSVGSPAGQPQHF. The DNA for the CDR3 is TGTGCCAGCAGCGTAGGAAGCCCGGCGGGGCAGCCCCAGCATTTT.